Listed here are 21 T cell receptor beta chains from one sample, sequenced in a study of shared clonotypes between healthy human individuals. TCRdb's copy holds only in-frame clones and misses some; the assay was immunoSEQ multiplex PCR. The data show millions of clones, 95% seen once. Sequencing was performed on naive CD4+ T cells sorted from blood. Sample subset: CD45RA+ positively selected. Receptors were obtained from a man between 18 and 35 years old in good health.

V usage is TRBV2 and J usage is TRBJ2-3; no definite D call. Germline V gives CDR1 SNHLY, CDR2 FYNNEI. This CDR3 spans 12 amino acids. V gave up 6 bases and J gave up 3 bases, with 7 bases separating them. The CDR3: CASSVLTDTQYF. As DNA, the CDR3 is TGTGCCAGCAGCGTACTGACAGATACGCAGTATTTT.

The chain joins TRBV6-1 to TRBJ1-5, with 7 bases matching TRBD1. V was clipped by 3 bases and J by 6 bases; unmatched bases: 11. CDR1 is MNHNS and CDR2 is SASEGT in the germline V gene. This CDR3 has 16 amino acids. The CDR3 bases are TGTGCCAGCAGTGACCAACTCGCAGGGGGGCTTCAGCCCCAGCATTTT. It codes for CASSDQLAGGLQPQHF.

As concerns this clone: At the DNA level, this CDR3 is encoded by other sequences in the same sample as well. This chain uses TRBV11-2 with TRBJ2-7, with 7 bases lining up with TRBD2. The CDR3 is 14 residues long. Trimming took 2 bases from V and 1 from J; bases not matched to a gene: 2. In germline, CDR1 is SGHAT, CDR2 FQNNGV. CDR3 nucleotide sequence: TGTGCCAGCAGCTTATCGGGGGGATCCTACGAGCAGTACTTC. Its protein is CASSLSGGSYEQYF.

This chain links TRBV19 with TRBJ2-6; D is unclear. From germline, CDR1 is LNHDA and CDR2 SQIVND (reference sequence). This CDR3 contains 16 residues. V lost 7 bases to trimming and J lost 0 bases, with 13 bases between them. CDR3 loop: CASKPQWISGANVLTF. The CDR3, as DNA: TGTGCCAGTAAGCCGCAGTGGATCTCTGGGGCCAACGTCCTGACTTTC.

The chain is built from TRBV4-3 and TRBJ1-6; D call uncertain. Germline loops: CDR1 LGHNA, CDR2 YSLEER. Between the trimmed V and J ends, which lost 0 bases and 4 bases, there was a span of 4 bases. The CDR3 is 14 amino acids. The CDR3 is CASSQENYNSPLHF. In nucleotides, the CDR3 is TGCGCCAGCAGCCAAGAGAATTATAATTCACCCCTCCACTTT.

This clone was recorded only once. The chain is built from TRBV2 and TRBJ2-6; D not resolved. The CDR3 has 11 amino acids. Trimming took 9 bases from V and 1 from J, leaving 1 base between them. Germline loops: CDR1 SNHLY, CDR2 FYNNEI. The CDR3 loop is CARSGANVLTF. The CDR3 nucleotides are TGTGCCAGATCTGGGGCCAACGTCCTGACTTTC.

Comment on this clone: Other nucleotide sequences in the sample specify the same CDR3. The chain links TRBV28 to TRBJ2-7, with TRBD1 matching 8 bases. This CDR3 is 13 amino acids long. The trim removed 5 bases at V and 6 bases at J, leaving 6 bases unmatched. CDR1 and CDR2 from the germline V gene are MDHEN and SYDVKM. The DNA of the CDR3 is TGTGCCAGCAGTCCCGGACAGGGAGGCGAGCAGTACTTC. Amino acids: CASSPGQGGEQYF.

V gene TRBV27 combines with J gene TRBJ2-3; a possible D gene is TRBD1 (6 bases). The V and J ends lost 5 bases and 4 bases respectively, with 13 bases between them. The V gene's germline CDR1 is MNHEY and CDR2 SMNVEV (reference sequence). CDR3 length: 14 residues. The CDR3 protein is CASSLRTASDTQYF. CDR3 nucleotide sequence: TGTGCCAGCAGTCTCCGGACAGCCTCAGATACGCAGTATTTT.

This chain links TRBV10-3 with TRBJ1-2; no firm D call. V was pared by 2 bases and J by 8 bases, with 9 bases between. CDR3 length equals 12 residues. The germline V gene encodes CDR1 ENHRY and CDR2 SYGVKD. The chain's CDR3 is CAISEVGSGYTF. The CDR3 region has the DNA TGTGCCATCAGTGAGGTGGGTTCCGGCTACACCTTC.

CDR3 region: CASSPGQPNTEAFF. For the CDR3, the DNA is TGTGCCAGCAGTCCAGGACAGCCGAACACTGAAGCTTTCTTT. The chain is built from TRBV6-1 and TRBJ1-1; tentative D call: TRBD1 (6 bases). Germline assignment: CDR1 MNHNS and CDR2 SASEGT. The CDR3 length is 14 residues. Between the trimmed V and J ends, which lost 5 bases and 1 base, there was a span of 11 bases.

The genes are TRBV28 and TRBJ1-1; maybe TRBD1 (5 bases). CDR1 and CDR2 (germline): MDHEN, SYDVKM. The CDR3 loop spans 15 amino acids. Trimming left V 6 bases short and J 5 bases short, with 19 bases between. CDR3 loop: CASRRVGTVGTEAFF. CDR3 DNA sequence: TGTGCCAGCAGGCGCGTAGGGACGGTTGGTACTGAAGCTTTCTTT.

The chain employs TRBV4-3 and TRBJ2-2; 13 bases line up with TRBD2. The germline V gene has CDR1 LGHNA and CDR2 YSLEER. The CDR3 is 17 residues long. The V gene end was trimmed by 5 bases and the J gene end by 5 bases; junction bases not matched to a gene: 8. CDR3 nucleotides: TGCGCCAGCAGCAGACTAGCGGGAGGATCGGAGACCGGGGAGCTGTTTTTT. The encoded protein is CASSRLAGGSETGELFF.

The gene calls are TRBV5-6 and TRBJ2-7, with D possibly being TRBD1 (6 bases). V was clipped by 1 base and J by 0 bases, with 8 bases between them. The CDR3 is made up of 14 amino acids. In germline, CDR1 is SGHDT, CDR2 YYEEEE. The CDR3 region has the DNA TGTGCCAGCAGCTTGACAGGGCCCTCCTACGAGCAGTACTTC. Translating it yields CASSLTGPSYEQYF.

This rearrangement joins TRBV5-6 to TRBJ1-1; D ambiguous. The CDR3 is 15 amino acids. Trimming cost V 0 bases and J 4 bases, with 13 bases left between them. Germline V gene lookup returns CDR1 SGHDT and CDR2 YYEEEE. CDR3 sequence: CASSLGPQRSTEAFF. The CDR3 bases are TGTGCCAGCAGCTTGGGACCTCAGCGGTCCACTGAAGCTTTCTTT.

This clone showed up just once. The CDR3 here is CASSKVRTADFSSEQYF. CDR3 in DNA: TGTGCCAGCAGCAAAGTCAGGACAGCCGACTTTTCTTCCGAGCAGTACTTC. The rearrangement links TRBV21-1 to TRBJ2-7; the DNA was not compared with TRBD1, the D call given in the table. TRBV21-1 is reported as a pseudogene. This CDR3 contains 17 residues.

V gene TRBV19 combines with J gene TRBJ1-5; 7 bases agree with TRBD1. The CDR3 is made up of 16 amino acids. Losses at the gene ends were 0 bases for V and 5 bases for J; bases not matched to a gene: 7. The V gene's germline CDR1 is LNHDA and CDR2 SQIVND (reference sequence). The CDR3 loop is CASSIERGRRDQPQHF. DNA for the CDR3: TGTGCCAGTAGTATAGAGAGGGGGCGGAGGGATCAGCCCCAGCATTTT.

The CDR3 region has the DNA TGCAGCGTTGGAGGGGGGAAATCCTACGAGCAGTACTTC. The encoded protein is CSVGGGKSYEQYF. The chain has TRBV29-1 and TRBJ2-7; D may correspond to TRBD1 or TRBD2 (6 bases each). This CDR3 is built from 13 residues. The germline gives CDR1 SQVTM, CDR2 ANQGSEA. Trimming pared 4 bases from V and 1 base from J, leaving 11 bases between.

The V and J genes are TRBV4-1 and TRBJ2-2; tentatively, D is TRBD2 (6 bases). This CDR3 is built from 17 residues. The germline V and J ends were trimmed by 2 bases and 6 bases, with 19 bases remaining between them. Germline V gives CDR1 MGHRA, CDR2 YSYEKL. The CDR3 sequence is CASSQTPTSRVAGELFF. In DNA form, the CDR3 reads TGCGCCAGCAGCCAAACCCCAACTAGCCGGGTCGCCGGGGAGCTGTTTTTT.

The chain recombines TRBV10-3 with TRBJ1-4; maybe TRBD1 (6 bases). The CDR3 consists of 15 residues. Germline V lookup: CDR1 ENHRY, CDR2 SYGVKD. Trimming removed 3 bases at V and 8 bases at J, with 16 bases between. DNA of the CDR3: TGTGCCATCAGTGAATTACAGGGACCTGGCGAAAAACTGTTTTTT. Translating it yields CAISELQGPGEKLFF.

This sequence joins TRBV6-6 and TRBJ1-1; D is uncertain. Germline CDR1 reads MNHNY; CDR2 reads SVGAGI (reference sequence). V shed 7 bases and J shed 0 bases, with 18 bases lying between them. The CDR3 consists of 16 residues. The CDR3 protein is CASTPRRHFVNTEAFF. CDR3 DNA sequence: TGTGCCAGCACTCCCCGGAGGCACTTCGTGAACACTGAAGCTTTCTTT.

J is TRBJ1-2 and V is TRBV9; D is ambiguous. The V gene lost 5 bases and the J gene lost 2 bases, with 13 bases spanning the gap. The germline CDR1 and CDR2 sequences are SGDLS and YYNGEE. The length of the CDR3 is 14 residues. CDR3 bases: TGTGCCAGCAGTGCCCTGGGCCAAAACTATGGCTACACCTTC. Encoded protein: CASSALGQNYGYTF.